The rows below give T cell receptor beta chains drawn from one sample of a study of regulatory T cells in long-lasting Graves disease. TCRdb passed the multiplex PCR reads through MiXCR, listing each CDR3 protein once. The repertoire holds hundreds of thousands of distinct CDR3 sequences, with about 16% as singletons. The data were also submitted as part of a second study, on T cells in Graves' hyperthyroidism and ophthalmopathy.

The sequenced sample was peripheral blood mononuclear cells (PBMCs), obtained at new diagnosis, from a patient treated with antithyroid drugs. These receptor sequences come from a woman aged 30 to 39 with Graves disease. The CDR3 runs from the conserved cysteine through the conserved F or W. D genes are given only for firm matches. For some rows the clone size is stated as once, few or many, or as a class when expanded; others skip it.

D	size	V	J	DNA	CDR3
NA	NA	TRBV6-2/TRBV6-3	TRBJ2-4	TGTGCCAGCAGTTACTCTCGAAGGCGGGACAACATTCAGTACTTC	CASSYSRRRDNIQYF
NA	many	TRBV10-1	TRBJ1-1	TGCACCAGCAGTCCGACACCGACGAACACTGAAGCTTTCTTT	CTSSPTPTNTEAFF
TRBD2	many	TRBV11-2	TRBJ2-5	TGTGCCAGCAGCTCTCCCACTAGCGGCGAGACCCAGTACTTC	CASSSPTSGETQYF
TRBD1	NA	TRBV9	TRBJ2-7	TGTGCCAGCAGCGTAGAGGCCGGACAGGGGGCCTACGAGCAGTACTTC	CASSVEAGQGAYEQYF
NA	many	TRBV5-4	TRBJ2-1	TGTGCCAGCAGCTTGGCCGGGGGACTCAACAATGAGCAGTTCTTC	CASSLAGGLNNEQFF
TRBD2	many	TRBV28	TRBJ2-1	TGTGCCAGCAGTGAGACCACCGGGACTAGGAGCTACAATGAGCAGTTCTTC	CASSETTGTRSYNEQFF
TRBD1	many	TRBV2	TRBJ1-1	TGTGCCAGCAGTGATAGCAGGGGGCCCACTGAAGCTTTCTTT	CASSDSRGPTEAFF
NA	many	TRBV30	TRBJ1-1	TGTGCCTGGAGTGCGGTCGCCGAAGCTTTCTTT	CAWSAVAEAFF
TRBD1	few	TRBV6-2/TRBV6-3	TRBJ2-7	TGTGCCAGCAATTGGGGACAGGGCTACGAGCAGTACTTC	CASNWGQGYEQYF
NA	few	TRBV20-1	TRBJ2-7	TGCAGTACGCCAGGACCCTCCTACGAGCAGTACTTC	CSTPGPSYEQYF
NA	many	TRBV14	TRBJ2-5	TGTGCCAGCAGCCTCGGACCTCATCCCTCACAAGAGACCCAGTACTTC	CASSLGPHPSQETQYF
NA	many	TRBV18	TRBJ2-5	TGTGCCAGCTCACCAGCGGTCCAAGAGACCCAGTACTTC	CASSPAVQETQYF
TRBD1	many	TRBV5-6	TRBJ2-3	TGTGCCAGCAGCCCGAGGACAGGGGCAGATACGCAGTATTTT	CASSPRTGADTQYF
NA	many	TRBV6-1	TRBJ1-4	TGTGCCAGCAGATGGACAGCAACTAATGAAAAACTGTTTTTT	CASRWTATNEKLFF
NA	many	TRBV11-2	TRBJ1-1	TGTGCCAGCAGCTCCCGACCCCCGACGGACGGGAACACTGAAGCTTTCTTT	CASSSRPPTDGNTEAFF
TRBD2	NA	TRBV9	TRBJ2-1	TGTGCCAGTAGCGAGAACCCAGCGGGGGGGACTAAGCAGTTCTTC	CASSENPAGGTKQFF
NA	many	TRBV28	TRBJ2-7	TGTGCCAGCAGTTCGGGGGTTTACGAGCAGTACTTC	CASSSGVYEQYF
NA	many	TRBV5-1	TRBJ1-5	TGCGCCAGCAGGGCTAAACTGGTGGGGCTCAATCAGCCCCAGCATTTT	CASRAKLVGLNQPQHF